This T cell receptor beta chain was identified during a study of T cell responses to AZD1222 COVID-19 vaccine. About the research overall: Second-dose intervals of approximately 4 or approximately 12 weeks were pooled.

As to this clone: Its antigen is unidentified.

Broader study findings: A reported finding is that nearly half of spike-specific TCRs target unmutated variant regions. Donor demographics were predominantly white British with a female majority; clonal diversity may be underestimated.

The V gene lost 0 bases and the J gene lost 2 bases, with 26 bases spanning the gap. The CDR3 is made up of 21 amino acids. Germline assignment: CDR1 MGHRA and CDR2 YSYEKL. This table comes from immunoSEQ multiplex PCR, and its TCRdb copy is limited to in-frame clones, with some not included. In the table there are some 140,000 clones, 84% of which are singletons. The origin of this receptor is an adult in good health. This rearrangement joins TRBV4-1 to TRBJ1-3; possible D gene TRBD1, 5 bases. The sample was peripheral blood, taken on day 0 of AZD1222 vaccination. This CDR3 reads CASSQDPGGQGRLSTGNTIYF. The DNA for the CDR3 is TGCGCCAGCAGCCAAGATCCTGGCGGGCAGGGTCGGCTTTCAACTGGAAACACCATATATTTT.